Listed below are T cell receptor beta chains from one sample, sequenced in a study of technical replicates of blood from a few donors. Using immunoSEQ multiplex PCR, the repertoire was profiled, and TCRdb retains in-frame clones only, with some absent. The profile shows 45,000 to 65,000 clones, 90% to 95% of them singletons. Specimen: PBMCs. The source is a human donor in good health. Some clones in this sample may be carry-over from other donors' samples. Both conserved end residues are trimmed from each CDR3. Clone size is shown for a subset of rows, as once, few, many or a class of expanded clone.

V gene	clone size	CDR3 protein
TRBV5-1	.	ASSRDSGGMNTEAF
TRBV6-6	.	ASSSGQGVSPLH
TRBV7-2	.	ASSLMTGSATQY
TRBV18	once	ASSPGTSGKTDTQY
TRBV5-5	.	ASSLREGGVVSGANVLT
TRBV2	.	ASSGLAGGLRTQY
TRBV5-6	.	ASSFGGAGLAGSYEQY
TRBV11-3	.	ASSLGEGETQY
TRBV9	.	ASSVEAGRFTGELF
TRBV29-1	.	SVGTGGYNEQF
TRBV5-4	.	ASSLASGRGTEAF
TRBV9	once	ASSPRDRSSYEQY
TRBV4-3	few	ASSQATSYNEQF
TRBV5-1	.	ASSKTGTGYVATGELF
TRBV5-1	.	ASSPGTVYGYT
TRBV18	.	ASSPGTGRNSPLH
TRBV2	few	ASSGLTGNYGYT
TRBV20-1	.	SALYYTEAF
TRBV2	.	ASSIGTGPNYGYT
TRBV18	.	ASSPKPDRDGLYEQY
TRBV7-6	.	ASSLGSSTEAF
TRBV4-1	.	ASSQEGGPWETQY
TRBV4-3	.	ASSPSIPQY
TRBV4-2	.	ASSQDGSSGGAGTGELF
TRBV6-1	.	ASSAEGGSSYEQY
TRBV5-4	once	ASSLEGGNEKLF
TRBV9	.	ASSELASGELF
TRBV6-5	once	ASSRQGADEQY
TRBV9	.	ASSVEQIGNTIY
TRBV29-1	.	SVEAPLGSGEQF
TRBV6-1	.	ASRYRGGNEKLF
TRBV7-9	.	ASSLVGVEQY
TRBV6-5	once	ASSYSGQGNNEQF
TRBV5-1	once	ASSSGQGGTGELF
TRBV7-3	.	ASSLGSGSSYNEQF
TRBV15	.	ATSRDIFDRVVV
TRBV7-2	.	ASSLVGGGATYNEQF
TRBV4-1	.	ASSRGLEKLF
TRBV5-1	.	ASSPSGQGGNTIY
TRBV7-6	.	ASSLFSPRGGTEAF
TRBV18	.	ASLQGAGYEQY
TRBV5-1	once	ASSSGQGLDTQY
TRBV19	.	ASSTSDRVGGYT
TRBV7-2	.	ASSTLAFQETQY
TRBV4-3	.	ASSHGTSGGETQY
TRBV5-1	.	ASGRGLAGGLNEQF
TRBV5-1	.	ASSPEGPHQPQH
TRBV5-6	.	ASSLRSTGELF
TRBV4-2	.	ASSLTGGNTEAF
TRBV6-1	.	ASSEQQNTEAF
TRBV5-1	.	ASSSGGTPYEQY
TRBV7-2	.	ASSLAAGTGGYT
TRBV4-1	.	ASSQEPGGNTEAF
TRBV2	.	ASEKPAGANVLT
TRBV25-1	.	ASSERLRGHEQY
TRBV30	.	AWSRDSKSYGYT